These T cell receptor beta chains were read from a single sample in a study of tumor-infiltrating lymphocytes in oesophageal squamous cell carcinoma. TCRdb used MiXCR to reprocess the PCR reads, holding one entry per CDR3 protein. In the table there are about 17,000 distinct CDR3 sequences, 40% to 55% of which are singletons. The sequenced material came from normal esophageal tissue next to the tumor. These receptors originate from a female donor with esophageal squamous cell carcinoma. CDR3s include the opening cysteine and the closing phenylalanine or tryptophan. A D gene is named only where the DNA matches it firmly. Where a row states a size, it is once, few, many or the class of an expanded clone; other rows omit it.

v_call,d_call,clone_size,j_call,cdr3_aa,cdr3_nt
TRBV7-6,TRBD2,-,TRBJ2-7,CASSPHGSGGAYEQYF,TGTGCCAGCAGCCCGCACGGGAGCGGGGGGGCCTACGAGCAGTACTTC
TRBV28,-,many,TRBJ2-7,CASSSYYEQYF,TGTGCCAGCAGTTCCTACTACGAGCAGTACTTC
TRBV11-2,-,-,TRBJ2-5,CASRQGSSYNEQYF,TGTGCCAGCCGGCAGGGGTCCTCCTACAATGAGCAGTACTTC
TRBV7-2,TRBD1,-,TRBJ2-7,CASSPKGAANEQYF,TGTGCCAGCAGCCCCAAGGGGGCGGCCAACGAGCAGTACTTC
TRBV6-1,TRBD1,many,TRBJ1-2,CASRGQGDYGYTF,TGTGCCAGCAGGGGACAGGGCGACTATGGCTACACCTTC
TRBV10-1,-,-,TRBJ1-1,CASSDRWARLATEAFF,TGCGCCAGCAGTGACCGCTGGGCCCGCCTGGCTACTGAAGCTTTCTTT
TRBV18,-,many,TRBJ2-7,CASSPPGRTYEQYF,TGTGCCAGCTCACCACCGGGCAGGACCTACGAGCAGTACTTC
TRBV7-3,-,-,TRBJ2-5,CASSLGSGQETQYF,TGTGCCAGCAGCTTAGGTTCGGGCCAAGAGACCCAGTACTTC
TRBV5-6,TRBD2,-,TRBJ2-5,CASSLKGAGVQETQYF,TGTGCCAGCAGCCTAAAGGGAGCGGGGGTACAAGAGACCCAGTACTTC
TRBV7-2,TRBD2,few,TRBJ2-5,CASSFYSGGQETQYF,TGTGCCAGCAGCTTTTATAGCGGGGGACAAGAGACCCAGTACTTC
TRBV7-2,TRBD2,few,TRBJ2-7,CASSFGLAGGGYEQYF,TGTGCCAGCAGCTTCGGACTAGCGGGAGGGGGGTACGAGCAGTACTTC
TRBV12-3/TRBV12-4,-,many,TRBJ2-7,CASSFGQNYEQYF,TGTGCCAGCAGTTTTGGTCAGAACTACGAGCAGTACTTC
TRBV7-3,TRBD2,-,TRBJ2-1,CASSFTGGAYNEQFF,TGTGCCAGCAGCTTCACGGGAGGGGCCTACAATGAGCAGTTCTTC
TRBV7-2,-,-,TRBJ2-1,CASSYPSSYNEQFF,TGTGCCAGCAGCTACCCCTCCTCCTACAATGAGCAGTTCTTC
TRBV7-3,TRBD2,-,TRBJ2-3,CASSSSGVPADTQYF,TGTGCCAGCAGTTCGAGCGGGGTCCCCGCAGATACGCAGTATTTT
TRBV11-2,-,many,TRBJ2-7,CASSSNTGVSSYEQYF,TGTGCCAGCAGCTCCAATACCGGGGTTAGCTCCTACGAGCAGTACTTC
TRBV7-3,-,few,TRBJ2-1,CASSSEPGRAQFF,TGTGCCAGCAGCTCCGAACCGGGACGAGCGCAGTTCTTC
TRBV2,TRBD2,-,TRBJ2-5,CASQPGLAGDETQYF,TGTGCCTCTCAGCCGGGGTTAGCGGGAGATGAGACCCAGTACTTC
TRBV2,-,many,TRBJ1-1,CASRDRRETEAFF,TGTGCCAGCAGAGACAGGAGGGAGACTGAAGCTTTCTTT
TRBV7-9,-,-,TRBJ2-3,CASSLRGVSTDTQYF,TGTGCCAGCAGCTTAAGGGGGGTTAGCACAGATACGCAGTATTTT
TRBV24-1,-,-,TRBJ2-1,CATSDTTTGSSYNEQFF,TGTGCCACCAGTGATACCACTACAGGGAGCTCCTACAATGAGCAGTTCTTC
TRBV28,-,-,TRBJ2-5,CASSSGSQETQYF,TGTGCCAGCAGTTCGGGATCCCAAGAGACCCAGTACTTC
TRBV28,-,many,TRBJ1-4,CASSLSRTVNEKLFF,TGTGCCAGCAGTTTATCCCGGACAGTTAATGAAAAACTGTTTTTT
TRBV7-9,TRBD2,many,TRBJ2-1,CASSLRDGTSGNVEQFF,TGTGCCAGCAGCTTAAGAGACGGGACTAGCGGGAATGTTGAGCAGTTCTTC
TRBV5-6,TRBD1,few,TRBJ1-1,CASSSGTGRVGAFF,TGTGCCAGCAGCTCCGGGACAGGGCGGGTTGGTGCTTTCTTT
TRBV11-1,TRBD1,-,TRBJ2-5,CASSLRGLETQYF,TGTGCCAGCAGCTTAAGGGGGCTAGAGACCCAGTACTTC
TRBV7-2,-,-,TRBJ2-1,CASSLSRGGASYNEQFF,TGTGCCAGCAGCTTATCCAGGGGCGGCGCATCCTACAATGAGCAGTTCTTC
TRBV7-3,-,medium-sized,TRBJ2-2,CASSLKGQGGNTGELFF,TGTGCCAGCAGCTTAAAGGGCCAGGGGGGGAACACCGGGGAGCTGTTTTTT
TRBV7-3,-,-,TRBJ2-1,CASSLDLENEQFF,TGTGCCAGCAGCCTGGACCTTGAAAATGAGCAGTTCTTC
TRBV7-6,TRBD1,-,TRBJ1-6,CASSSGQTNSPLHF,TGTGCCAGCAGCTCGGGACAGACAAATTCACCCCTCCACTTC
TRBV28,-,many,TRBJ1-5,CASSWGGSRDQPQHF,TGTGCCAGCAGCTGGGGAGGGAGCCGGGATCAGCCCCAGCATTTT
TRBV7-6,-,-,TRBJ2-1,CASSFSPDHNEQFF,TGTGCTAGCAGCTTCTCCCCCGACCACAATGAGCAGTTCTTC
TRBV7-2,-,few,TRBJ2-4,CASSSQHTNSGRNIQYF,TGTGCCAGCAGCTCCCAACATACCAACTCAGGTCGCAACATTCAGTACTTC
TRBV2,-,many,TRBJ1-1,CASSRTKAEAFF,TGTGCCAGCAGTCGGACAAAAGCTGAAGCTTTCTTT
TRBV7-3,TRBD1,-,TRBJ2-7,CASSLLGTGDEQYF,TGTGCCAGCAGCTTACTCGGGACAGGGGACGAGCAGTACTTC
TRBV28,-,once,TRBJ1-4,CASRESNEKLFF,TGTGCCAGCAGAGAGAGTAATGAAAAACTGTTTTTT
TRBV10-3,-,few,TRBJ2-6,CAIERGSGANVLTF,TGTGCCATCGAACGGGGCTCTGGGGCCAACGTCCTGACTTTC
TRBV14,-,few,TRBJ2-7,CASSPITGRYEQYF,TGTGCCAGCAGTCCCATAACAGGGCGGTACGAGCAGTACTTC
TRBV7-3,-,few,TRBJ2-1,CASSLDPSLGQFF,TGTGCCAGCAGCTTAGACCCTAGCTTGGGGCAGTTCTTC
TRBV6-1,TRBD1,-,TRBJ2-7,CASREGDRGSYEQYF,TGTGCCAGCAGGGAAGGAGACAGGGGATCCTACGAGCAGTACTTC
TRBV6-1,-,-,TRBJ2-6,CASSTPRRTARLHLRF,-
TRBV7-2,TRBD2,-,TRBJ2-1,CASSLATGGPHNEQFF,TGTGCCAGCAGCTTAGCGACGGGAGGGCCACACAATGAGCAGTTCTTC
TRBV7-9,TRBD1,many,TRBJ2-2,CASSPGTGVTGELFF,TGTGCCAGCAGCCCCGGGACAGGGGTCACCGGGGAGCTGTTTTTT
TRBV5-4,TRBD2,-,TRBJ2-1,CASSLEASGPLANEQFF,TGTGCCAGCAGCTTGGAGGCTAGCGGACCATTGGCCAATGAGCAGTTCTTC
TRBV28,-,once,TRBJ2-1,CASRIYNEQFF,TGTGCCAGCAGAATATACAATGAGCAGTTCTTC
TRBV5-5,TRBD1,few,TRBJ2-7,CASSSVGGYYEQYF,TGTGCCAGCAGCTCGGTAGGGGGCTATTACGAGCAGTACTTC
TRBV7-8,-,-,TRBJ2-7,CASSLVPGQSSYEQYF,TGTGCCAGCAGCTTAGTTCCGGGGCAGAGCTCCTACGAGCAGTACTTC
TRBV27,-,medium-sized,TRBJ2-1,CASSYQGRNEQFF,TGTGCCAGCAGTTACCAGGGGCGGAATGAGCAGTTCTTC
TRBV5-1,-,-,TRBJ1-4,CASSLGLATNEKLFF,TGCGCCAGCAGCTTGGGGCTTGCAACTAATGAAAAACTGTTTTTT
TRBV6-6,TRBD1,-,TRBJ1-2,CASSYSHRGLVSGYTF,TGTGCCAGCAGTTACTCCCACAGGGGGCTAGTGAGTGGCTACACCTTC
TRBV7-8,-,-,TRBJ2-7,CVSSLGVFGYEQYF,TGTGTCAGCAGCTTAGGAGTGTTTGGGTACGAGCAGTACTTC
TRBV4-1,TRBD1,many,TRBJ1-2,CASKGTGVHGYTF,TGCGCCAGCAAAGGGACAGGGGTTCATGGCTACACCTTC
TRBV7-2,TRBD2,few,TRBJ2-5,CASRGTSGRQETQYF,TGTGCCAGCAGGGGGACTAGCGGGAGGCAAGAGACCCAGTACTTC
TRBV7-2,TRBD1,-,TRBJ2-1,CASSSIGTVQGAEQFF,TGTGCCAGCAGCTCGATAGGGACAGTACAGGGAGCTGAGCAGTTCTTC
TRBV7-2,TRBD1,many,TRBJ1-2,CASSLARLLGRDRNYGYTF,TGTGCCAGCAGCTTAGCCCGACTCTTGGGGCGGGACAGAAACTATGGCTACACCTTC